These T cell receptor beta chains were read from a single sample in a study of T cells after yellow fever vaccination. TCRdb re-analysed the 5' RACE reads in MiXCR, keeping a single row per CDR3 protein. This sample yields more than 200,000 distinct CDR3 sequences, of which more than 3.5% are seen a single time; around a fifth belongs to the top ten. The sequenced sample was PBMCs, obtained 15 days after the yellow fever booster vaccination. These receptors all come from a man aged 18 to 29 who received the YFV17D yellow fever vaccine. CDR3s include the opening cysteine and the closing phenylalanine or tryptophan. Each record gives: V gene, J gene, clone size, D gene, CDR3 DNA, CDR3 protein. D genes are given only for firm matches. Size tells how often a clone was seen (once, few, many) or the class of an expanded clone, and some rows leave it out.

TRBV29-1	TRBJ2-5	many	TRBD1	TGCAGCGTTGGTGGGACAGAAGAGACCCAGTACTTC	CSVGGTEETQYF
TRBV7-2	TRBJ2-3	many	TRBD1	TGTGCCAGCAGCTCCCAGGGGGCGAAAGCAGATACGCAGTATTTT	CASSSQGAKADTQYF
TRBV7-6	TRBJ1-5	many	-	TGTGCCAGCAGCTTAGAGCCCCTTGGCAATCAGCCCCAGCATTTT	CASSLEPLGNQPQHF
TRBV5-1	TRBJ2-2	many	-	TGCGCCAGCAGCGCGGGATATGTATTCGGGACAGCTGACGGGGAGCTGTTTTTT	CASSAGYVFGTADGELFF
TRBV20-1	TRBJ1-6	-	-	TGCAGTGCTGCCCGCCCCGGGACGGATAATTCACCCCTCCACTTT	CSAARPGTDNSPLHF
TRBV5-1	TRBJ2-2	many	-	TGCGCCAGCAGCTTGGCCAGGAACACCGGGGAGCTGTTTTTT	CASSLARNTGELFF
TRBV11-1	TRBJ2-3	many	TRBD2	TGTGCCAGCAGCCGGGGGGGAGTTATGCTCGATACGCAGTATTTT	CASSRGGVMLDTQYF
TRBV5-5	TRBJ1-4	many	TRBD1	TGTGCCAGCAGCTGGCGACAGGGAGTAAATGAAAAACTGTTTTTT	CASSWRQGVNEKLFF
TRBV7-9	TRBJ1-1	many	-	TGTGCCAGCAGCTTAGGTACGGGGACGATGAACACTGAAGCTTTCTTT	CASSLGTGTMNTEAFF
TRBV19	TRBJ2-7	few	-	TGTGCCAGTAGTATAAACGACCCCGGGGGCGCGCAGTACTTC	CASSINDPGGAQYF
TRBV5-1	TRBJ2-5	many	TRBD2	TGCGCCAGCAGCGCCGGGACTATCCAAGAGACCCAGTACTTC	CASSAGTIQETQYF
TRBV5-1	TRBJ2-7	many	-	TGCGCCAGCAGCGGATCCTACGAGCAGTACTTC	CASSGSYEQYF
TRBV10-3	TRBJ1-2	many	-	TGTGCCATCAGTGAGTCCGGGTTTGGCTACACCTTC	CAISESGFGYTF
TRBV4-1	TRBJ2-3	many	TRBD2	TGCGCCAGCAGCCTCCCCCGGGGAGCGGGGGGCACAGATACGCAGTATTTT	CASSLPRGAGGTDTQYF
TRBV7-9	TRBJ1-5	many	-	TGTGCCAGCAGCCGGGACTCGGGGAGGCCCCAGCATTTT	CASSRDSGRPQHF
TRBV7-2	TRBJ2-2	-	-	TGTGCCAGCAGCTTATCAAGGGGGATAGCGGCCACCGGGGAGCTGTTTTTT	CASSLSRGIAATGELFF
TRBV4-3	TRBJ2-5	many	-	TGCGCCAGCAGCCAAGATCCGGACAGACAAGAGACCCAGTACTTC	CASSQDPDRQETQYF
TRBV7-3	TRBJ1-1	many	-	TGTGCCAGCAGCGCCTCCATGAACACTGAAGCTTTCTTT	CASSASMNTEAFF
TRBV10-3	TRBJ1-6	many	-	TGTGCCATCGGGACTGTAAATTCACCCCTCCACTTT	CAIGTVNSPLHF
TRBV28	TRBJ1-5	many	TRBD1	TGTGCCAGCAGTACAGGGGACAATCAGCCCCAGCATTTT	CASSTGDNQPQHF
TRBV20-1	TRBJ1-5	many	-	TGCAGTGCCCTCCCCGGTTGGCCCCAGCATTTT	CSALPGWPQHF
TRBV7-9	TRBJ2-7	many	TRBD1	TGTGCCAGCAGCTCGGGACAGGGGGTAAACTACGAGCAGTACTTC	CASSSGQGVNYEQYF
TRBV3-1	TRBJ1-3	many	TRBD1	TGTGCCAGCAGCCCTTATCAGGGGGCGGATGGAAACACCATATATTTT	CASSPYQGADGNTIYF